The TCR beta chain described here comes from a study of blood T cell repertoires in COVID-19 (TCRdb year 2020). Concerning the study at large: Samples covering the acute and convalescent phases of COVID-19 were provided by collaborators in the United States, Italy and Spain. The prospective study material was composed of cDNA or gDNA derived from T cells, B-cell-depleted T cells, or PBMCs. The dataset comprised deeply sampled blood TCRbeta repertoires from subjects exposed to, actively infected with, or recovered from COVID-19. The repertoires were made available in a free public database intended to serve as a resource for research on the immune response to SARS-CoV-2. The samples were drawn from the first 160 participants of the ongoing ImmuneRACE study and from 1,254 subjects provided by 6 global collaborators. The sample metadata nearly always contained a de-identified subject ID, COVID-19 status, age in years and sex. HLA class I and class II types, where available, came from metadata supplied by the sample provider rather than from assay-based typing.

The immunoSEQ Assay, a bias-controlled multiplex PCR, was used to amplify TCRbeta CDR3 regions from genomic DNA. The authors' pipeline ran thus. Nucleated cell counts per sample were estimated from amplification of reference gene primers within the assay. To quantify the absolute abundance of each unique TCRbeta CDR3 rearrangement, sequence reads were collapsed and filtered. For each sample, productive Simpson clonality was calculated by taking the square root of Simpson's diversity index across productive rearrangements. TCRdb re-hosts the immuneACCESS table, in-frame sequences only. Its copies lack some clones; in the studies checked, an unresolved V gene accounts for under half of them, and the cause for the rest is not known. V, J and clone size were drawn from that table, and D and trimming were deduced from the DNA. In all, the sample holds hundreds of thousands of clones, and 70% to 90% of those were seen once. Together, the top ten hold around 1.8% of the sample.

As concerns this clone: Its antigen is currently not known. Per-base qualities were not stored, and no clone one base away is much larger.

General findings and caveats noted by the study authors: The quantity of clinical and demographic metadata differed by source and by participant and was supplied without curation.

Participants in the prospective study were enrolled through a virtual design, were aged roughly 18 to 90 years, and lived in fewer than 30 United States geographic areas. In the prospective study, participants were assigned to cohorts based on the clinical history participants reported in a screening survey and a study questionnaire. In the prospective study, whole blood, serum and a nasopharyngeal or oropharyngeal swab were collected from each participant by mobile phlebotomists. Additional blood draws and questionnaires over an approximately two-month period could optionally be provided by prospective study participants. Prospective study blood samples were shipped either frozen or at room temperature before DNA extraction. Via the germline V gene, CDR1 is ENHRY and CDR2 SYGVKD. The CDR3 holds 16 amino acids from the cysteine to the phenylalanine. Only CDR3 DNA is held: 48 bases, read in frame from base 1. V ends up 0 bases short and J 4 bases short, with an unmatched junction base count of 9.

Sequenced sample: PBMCs or T cells enriched from blood (not recorded which). The chain links TRBV10-3 with TRBJ2-7; TRBD2 aligns with 7 central bases. This TCR came from a woman under 30 with acute COVID-19. The CDR3 reads CAISESPGSGIYEQYF. The bases are TGTGCCATCAGTGAGTCTCCGGGCAGCGGGATTTACGAGCAGTACTTC.